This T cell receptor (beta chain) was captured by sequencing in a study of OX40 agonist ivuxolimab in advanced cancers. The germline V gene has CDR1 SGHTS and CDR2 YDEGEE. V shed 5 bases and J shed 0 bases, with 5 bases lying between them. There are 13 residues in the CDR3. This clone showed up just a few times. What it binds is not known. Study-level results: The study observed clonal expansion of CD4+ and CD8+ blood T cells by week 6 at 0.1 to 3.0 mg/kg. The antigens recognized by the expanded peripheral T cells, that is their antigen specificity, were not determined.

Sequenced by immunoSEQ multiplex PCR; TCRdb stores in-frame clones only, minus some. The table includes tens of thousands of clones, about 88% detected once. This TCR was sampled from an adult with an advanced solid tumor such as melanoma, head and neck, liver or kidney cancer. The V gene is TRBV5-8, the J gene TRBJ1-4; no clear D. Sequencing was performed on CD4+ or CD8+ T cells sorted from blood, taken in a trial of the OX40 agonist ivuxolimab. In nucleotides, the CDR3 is TGTGCCAGCAGAAGAGCAACTAATGAAAAACTGTTTTTT. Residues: CASRRATNEKLFF.